These 29 T cell receptor beta chains were all obtained from the same sample, sequenced in a study of control samples from healthy donors and cancer patients. TCRdb's copy holds only in-frame clones and misses some; the assay was immunoSEQ multiplex PCR. The table shows under 110,000 clones, with 85% to 90% occurring only once. Sequences were obtained from blood. Every receptor here comes from a man under 40 in good health.

V is TRBV18 and J is TRBJ2-5; no reliable D call. The CDR3 length is 13 residues. V was cut by 4 bases and J by 2 bases, with 8 bases left in between. CDR1 and CDR2 from the germline V gene are KGHSH and LQKENI. CDR3 region: CASSQTLQETQYF. Written as DNA, the CDR3 is TGTGCCAGCTCACAGACCTTACAAGAGACCCAGTACTTC.

J is TRBJ2-5 and V is TRBV9; D is uncertain. Trimming cost V 0 bases and J 3 bases, with 6 bases left between them. The CDR3 is made up of 13 amino acids. Germline V CDR1 and CDR2: SGDLS, YYNGEE. Here the CDR3 DNA reads TGTGCCAGCAGCGTAGCCCGGGAAGAGACCCAGTACTTC. Its translation: CASSVAREETQYF.

This chain uses TRBV6-4 with TRBJ1-1, with 9 bases fitting TRBD1. CDR1 and CDR2 (germline): MRHNA, SNTAGT. Trimming cost V 5 bases and J 3 bases; bases outside gene matches: 4. CDR3 size: 14 residues. The CDR3 nucleotides are TGTGCCAGCAGTCAAAGACAGGGGGACACTGAAGCTTTCTTT. It codes for CASSQRQGDTEAFF.

The rearrangement joins TRBV18 to TRBJ2-5; maybe TRBD1 (5 bases). The germline V and J ends were trimmed by 3 bases and 2 bases, with 16 bases remaining between them. The CDR3 has 16 amino acids. Germline V gives CDR1 KGHSH, CDR2 LQKENI. In nucleotides, the CDR3 is TGTGCCAGCTCACCCTATCAAGGGGCCACACAAGAGACCCAGTACTTC. This gives the protein CASSPYQGATQETQYF.

The chain joins TRBV7-7 to TRBJ2-1, with D maybe TRBD2 (5 bases). CDR3 length: 14 residues. The germline CDR1 and CDR2 sequences are SSHAT and FNYEAQ (reference sequence). V lost 4 bases and J lost 6, with 13 bases in between. This chain's CDR3 is CASSSHSAFNEQFF. CDR3 nucleotide sequence: TGTGCCAGCAGCTCCCATAGCGCGTTCAATGAGCAGTTCTTC.

The CDR3 region is CASSEGATYNEQFF. Written as DNA, the CDR3 is TGTGCCAGCAGTGAGGGAGCTACCTACAATGAGCAGTTCTTC. The chain has TRBV28 and TRBJ2-1, with D maybe TRBD2 (5 bases). The CDR3 is made up of 14 amino acids. The V gene's germline CDR1 is MDHEN and CDR2 SYDVKM. The V end lost 5 bases, the J end lost 2 bases, and 10 bases lay between the germline ends.

This rearrangement joins TRBV9 to TRBJ2-1; 9 nucleotides match TRBD2. Germline V gives CDR1 SGDLS, CDR2 YYNGEE. Trimming at V came to 4 bases and at J to 8 bases, leaving 10 bases not matched to a gene. This CDR3 has 15 amino acids. The CDR3: CASSYLGTSLHEQFF. The CDR3 DNA is TGTGCCAGCAGCTACCTGGGGACTAGCTTACATGAGCAGTTCTTC. Full variable domain (outside the CDR3, taken from reference TRBV9 and TRBJ2-1): DSGVTQTPKHLITATGQRVTLRCSPRSGDLSVYWYQQSLDQGLQFLIQYYNGEERAKGNILERFSAQQFPDLHSELNLSSLELGDSALYFCASSYLGTSLHEQFFGPGTRLTVL.

The chain uses TRBV11-2 and TRBJ1-2, with 10 bases fitting TRBD1. With 5 bases clipped from V and 8 bases from J, the junction kept 5 bases outside the gene matches. Germline V gene lookup returns CDR1 SGHAT and CDR2 FQNNGV. CDR3 length equals 13 residues. The CDR3 DNA reads TGTGCCAGCAGCGCTGACAGGGGGCGAGGCTACACCTTC. It encodes CASSADRGRGYTF.

The J gene is TRBJ2-7, the V gene TRBV28, with 10 bases matching TRBD1. This CDR3 has 14 residues. V shed 4 bases, J shed 2 bases, and the junction held 2 bases outside the gene matches. Looked up from germline, CDR1 is MDHEN and CDR2 is SYDVKM. The CDR3 reads CASSSGTGAYEQYF. CDR3 DNA sequence: TGTGCCAGCAGTTCCGGGACAGGGGCCTACGAGCAGTACTTC.

The chain recombines TRBV5-1 with TRBJ2-3; the D is unclear. This CDR3 comprises 16 residues. Germline V gene data show CDR1 as SGHRS and CDR2 as YFSETQ. V dropped 0 bases and J dropped 4 bases, with 15 bases sitting between them. In DNA, the CDR3 is TGCGCCAGCAGCTTGGGTTTAGCCCCGACCTCAGATACGCAGTATTTT. Its protein product is CASSLGLAPTSDTQYF.

J is TRBJ1-1 and V is TRBV7-9; the D is unclear. The germline CDR1 and CDR2 sequences are SEHNR and FQNEAQ (reference sequence). The ends were cut back, 6 bases at V and 6 bases at J, with 11 bases in the middle. CDR3 length: 12 residues. The CDR3 DNA is TGTGCCAGCAGTTGGAGGGCGGCTGAAGCTTTCTTT. Translation gives CASSWRAAEAFF.

As to this clone: One end of the junction varies from germline; a read error may be responsible. This chain connects TRBV14 to TRBJ2-7; weak D call: TRBD1 (6 bases). Germline V CDR1 and CDR2: SGHDN, FVKESK. The CDR3 runs to 14 residues. For the CDR3, the DNA is TGTGCCAGCAGCCAAGATTGGCTAGCAGGGGCCCTGTCCTTC. Translation: CASSQDWLAGALSF.

The sample holds one count of this clone. V gene TRBV6-5 combines with J gene TRBJ2-7; a possible D gene is TRBD2 (6 bases). CDR3 length equals 12 residues. Germline values: CDR1 MNHEY, CDR2 SVGAGI. V lost 4 bases and J 3 bases, leaving 7 bases between the germline ends. Here the CDR3 DNA reads TGTGCCAGCAGTTCGGGGGTCTACGAGCAGTACTTC. Its protein product is CASSSGVYEQYF.

This clone was found a few times. The chain is built from TRBV18 and TRBJ2-5; D is unclear. This CDR3 is 13 amino acids long. V shed 3 bases and J shed 1 base, with 6 bases lying between them. The germline V gene has CDR1 KGHSH and CDR2 LQKENI. CDR3 protein: CASSPGFQETQYF. The DNA of the CDR3 is TGTGCCAGCTCACCGGGCTTCCAAGAGACCCAGTACTTC. Full variable domain (rest looked up from reference TRBV18 and TRBJ2-5): NAGVMQNPRHLVRRRGQEARLRCSPMKGHSHVYWYRQLPEEGLKFMVYLQKENIIDESGMPKERFSAEFPKEGPSILRIQQVVRGDSAAYFCASSPGFQETQYFGPGTRLLVL.

The chain carries TRBV7-9 and TRBJ1-2; a weak D match, TRBD1 (6 bases). The CDR3 has 13 residues. V was clipped by 8 bases and J by 4 bases, with 14 bases between them. Per germline, CDR1 SEHNR and CDR2 FQNEAQ (reference sequence). The CDR3 here is CASSPRDTYGYTF. The CDR3 DNA reads as TGTGCCAGCTCCCCCCGGGACACCTATGGCTACACCTTC.

This rearrangement joins TRBV24-1 to TRBJ2-1; 10 bases are shared with TRBD1. From germline, CDR1 is KGHDR and CDR2 SFDVKD. There are 15 residues in the CDR3. J was trimmed by 11 bases and V by 1 base; bases with no gene match: 7. The CDR3 nucleotides read TGTGCCACCAGTGATTTCGACAGGGGGCCGCCCCAGCAGTTCTTC. This gives the protein CATSDFDRGPPQQFF.

About this clone itself: One junction end disagrees with the germline gene, perhaps due to a read error. The genes are TRBV6-5 and TRBJ2-3; D perhaps matches TRBD1 (5 bases). CDR3 size: 15 residues. Per the germline V gene, CDR1 is MNHEY and CDR2 is SVGAGI. The CDR3 sequence is CASSNSGSSTDTQYF. In DNA form, the CDR3 reads TGTGCCAGCAGTAACTCAGGGTCTAGCACAGATACGCAGTATTTT.

The V call is TRBV11-3, the J call TRBJ2-1, with D unclear. The CDR3 runs to 14 residues. The germline CDR1 and CDR2 sequences are SGHNT and YENEEA. V was pared by 1 base and J by 7 bases, with 11 bases between. Here the CDR3 DNA reads TGTGCCAGCAGCTTAGGGGAAGTCTTGAATGAGCAGTTCTTC. Encoded protein: CASSLGEVLNEQFF.

V and J are TRBV7-3 and TRBJ1-1; D is unresolved. The V and J ends lost 5 bases and 2 bases respectively, with 9 bases between them. This CDR3 is 13 amino acids long. The germline V gene has CDR1 SGHTA and CDR2 FQGTGA. The CDR3 sequence: CASSTSQNTEAFF. CDR3 bases: TGTGCCAGCAGCACCAGCCAAAACACTGAAGCTTTCTTT.

The chain uses TRBV6-5 and TRBJ2-7; 12 nucleotides line up with TRBD1. The CDR3 spans 14 residues. The ends lost 5 bases at V and 5 bases at J; junction bases unmatched: 4. Germline V gene lookup returns CDR1 MNHEY and CDR2 SVGAGI. CDR3 sequence (DNA): TGTGCCAGCAGTACGGGACAGGGGGCTCACGAGCAGTACTTC. It codes for CASSTGQGAHEQYF.

The chain couples TRBV28 to TRBJ2-1, with D perhaps given as TRBD1 or TRBD2 (5 bases each). Trimming removed 5 bases from V and 6 bases from J, with 11 bases in between. The germline gives CDR1 MDHEN, CDR2 SYDVKM. The CDR3 totals 13 residues. CDR3 DNA: TGTGCCAGCAGTCGCCGAGGGGCCAATGAGCAGTTCTTC. It encodes CASSRRGANEQFF.

The chain links TRBV5-5 to TRBJ1-1, with no clear D. This CDR3 region has 16 residues. CDR1 SGHKS and CDR2 YYEKEE come from the germline V gene (reference sequence). Deletions cut 5 bases from V and 1 base from J, with 18 bases between. The CDR3 DNA sequence: TGTGCCAGCAGTAGGAGCCCTGAGTTACAGAACACTGAAGCTTTCTTT. Translated: CASSRSPELQNTEAFF.

The CDR3 reads CASSPYTEAFF. CDR3 DNA: TGTGCCAGCAGTCCCTACACTGAAGCTTTCTTT. The J gene is TRBJ1-1, the V gene TRBV12-3 or TRBV12-4, with D unclear. The ends were cut back, 5 bases at V and 3 bases at J, with 4 bases in the middle. This CDR3 region has 11 residues.

This chain joins TRBV19 and TRBJ1-6; D unclear. The length of the CDR3 is 16 residues. V gave up 2 bases and J gave up 2 bases, with 10 bases separating them. Germline V gene lookup returns CDR1 LNHDA and CDR2 SQIVND (reference sequence). The CDR3 here is CASSISQLAYNSPLHF. In DNA form, the CDR3 reads TGTGCCAGTAGTATATCCCAGTTGGCCTATAATTCACCCCTCCACTTT. Together with reference TRBV19 and TRBJ1-6, the CDR3 gives the full variable domain: DGGITQSPKYLFRKEGQNVTLSCEQNLNHDAMYWYRQDPGQGLRLIYYSQIVNDFQKGDIAEGYSVSREKKESFPLTVTSAQKNPTAFYLCASSISQLAYNSPLHFGNGTRLTVT.

The chain has TRBV9 and TRBJ1-5, with a weak D call TRBD1 (6 bases). Germline CDR1 SGDLS, CDR2 YYNGEE. This CDR3 comprises 13 residues. The V gene lost 3 bases and the J gene lost 4 bases, with 8 bases spanning the gap. The CDR3 loop reads CASSATGNQPQHF. CDR3 nucleotides: TGTGCCAGCAGCGCCACAGGGAATCAGCCCCAGCATTTT.

V and J are TRBV5-1 and TRBJ1-2, with 10 bases matching TRBD1. This CDR3 region has 13 residues. Losses at the gene ends were 5 bases for V and 5 bases for J; bases not matched to a gene: 3. CDR1 and CDR2 from the germline V gene are SGHRS and YFSETQ. The CDR3 region has the DNA TGCGCCAGCAGTCCGGGACAGGGGTATGGCTACACCTTC. Its translation is CASSPGQGYGYTF. Variable domain in full (rest from reference TRBV5-1 and TRBJ1-2): KAGVTQTPRYLIKTRGQQVTLSCSPISGHRSVSWYQQTPGQGLQFLFEYFSETQRNKGNFPGRFSGRQFSNSRSEMNVSTLELGDSALYLCASSPGQGYGYTFGSGTRLTVV.

The J gene is TRBJ2-2, the V gene TRBV19, with a possible D match to TRBD2 (5 bases). The CDR3 runs to 15 residues. CDR1 LNHDA and CDR2 SQIVND come from the germline V gene (reference sequence). Trimming left V 8 bases short and J 4 bases short, with 17 bases between. The CDR3 bases are TGTGCCAGTTCCCGGGGTACCCGCTTCACCGGGGAGCTGTTTTTT. This codes for CASSRGTRFTGELFF. Drawing the rest from reference TRBV19 and TRBJ2-2, the complete variable domain is DGGITQSPKYLFRKEGQNVTLSCEQNLNHDAMYWYRQDPGQGLRLIYYSQIVNDFQKGDIAEGYSVSREKKESFPLTVTSAQKNPTAFYLCASSRGTRFTGELFFGEGSRLTVL.

The CDR3 reads CASSIGAGTEQYV. CDR3 in DNA: TGTGCCAGTAGTATAGGCGCAGGGACCGAGCAGTACGTC. The rearrangement links TRBV19 to TRBJ2-7; perhaps D is TRBD1 or TRBD2 (5 bases each). The germline CDR1 and CDR2 sequences are LNHDA and SQIVND (reference sequence). The CDR3 consists of 13 residues. Trimming took off 1 base at V and 6 bases at J, with 10 bases between the two ends.

V gene TRBV28 combines with J gene TRBJ2-7, with TRBD1 identical over 7 bases. The V segment lost 5 bases and the J segment 3 bases; nucleotides outside the gene matches: 13. CDR3 length equals 16 residues. Per the germline V gene, CDR1 is MDHEN and CDR2 is SYDVKM. CDR3 sequence reads: CASSPIRQGQNYEQYV. The CDR3 bases are TGTGCCAGCAGTCCCATCAGACAGGGCCAGAACTACGAGCAGTACGTC.